Below are 6 T cell receptor beta chains sequenced from a single sample in a study of T-cell memory formation after mild COVID-19. Using its own MiXCR run on the 5' RACE reads, TCRdb lists one record per CDR3 protein. The table has 100,000 to 140,000 distinct CDR3 sequences, 14% seen once; the top ten hold under 45%. The sample comprised PBMCs or a T cell subset sorted from them (not recorded which). The receptors originated from a man aged 18 to 30 who had mild COVID-19 (a few samples of this study predate the infection). Cell type and time point are not known.

The V call is TRBV6-5, the J call TRBJ1-1; D not resolved. V was pared by 5 bases and J by 2 bases, with 9 bases between. This CDR3 is built from 13 residues. Per the germline V gene, CDR1 is MNHEY and CDR2 is SVGAGI. The CDR3 coding sequence is TGTGCCAGCAGTCAATCTGCTAACACTGAAGCTTTCTTT. It translates to CASSQSANTEAFF.

This clonotype has only a few counts. The chain recombines TRBV4-1 with TRBJ2-4; possible D gene TRBD2, 7 bases. The CDR3 covers 17 residues. The V end was cut by 1 base, the J end by 3 bases, with 16 bases between. Looked up from germline, CDR1 is MGHRA and CDR2 is YSYEKL. The CDR3 loop reads CASSQASGEGVKNIQYF. DNA for the CDR3: TGCGCCAGCAGCCAAGCCTCAGGGGAGGGGGTCAAAAACATTCAGTACTTC.

This chain connects TRBV6-5 to TRBJ2-3; D gene ambiguous. The CDR3 contains 17 residues. Germline V lookup: CDR1 MNHEY, CDR2 SVGAGI. V was cut by 2 bases and J by 0 bases, with 15 bases left in between. The CDR3 protein is CASSYAVGYTSTDTQYF. Here the CDR3 DNA reads TGTGCCAGCAGTTACGCCGTTGGTTACACTAGCACAGATACGCAGTATTTT.

The chain recombines TRBV28 with TRBJ1-5, with a possible D match to TRBD1 (6 bases). Trimming cost V 3 bases and J 4 bases, with 19 bases left between them. CDR1 MDHEN and CDR2 SYDVKM come from the germline V gene. The CDR3 is 17 residues long. The CDR3 DNA reads TGTGCCAGCAGTTTCTGGCCGGGACAAGAATCGAATCAGCCCCAGCATTTT. Protein: CASSFWPGQESNQPQHF.

This clonotype appeared a few times. The gene calls are TRBV7-3 and TRBJ2-1, with a possible D match to TRBD2 (5 bases). Trimming cost V 1 base and J 0 bases, with 7 bases left between them. CDR3 size: 15 residues. The V gene's germline CDR1 is SGHTA and CDR2 FQGTGA. This chain's CDR3 is CASSLMGSSYNEQFF. The CDR3 nucleotides are TGTGCCAGCAGCTTAATGGGGAGCTCCTACAATGAGCAGTTCTTC.

This clonotype was observed a handful of times. V usage is TRBV20-1 and J usage is TRBJ1-3; 8 bases line up with TRBD1. The J segment lost 1 base and the V segment lost 4 bases, leaving 9 bases of the junction unmatched. Germline CDR1 DFQATT, CDR2 SNEGSKA (reference sequence). The CDR3 length is 16 residues. Here the CDR3 DNA reads TGCAGTGCTAAATCCCGGACAGGGAGATCTGGAAACACCATATATTTT. Translating gives CSAKSRTGRSGNTIYF.